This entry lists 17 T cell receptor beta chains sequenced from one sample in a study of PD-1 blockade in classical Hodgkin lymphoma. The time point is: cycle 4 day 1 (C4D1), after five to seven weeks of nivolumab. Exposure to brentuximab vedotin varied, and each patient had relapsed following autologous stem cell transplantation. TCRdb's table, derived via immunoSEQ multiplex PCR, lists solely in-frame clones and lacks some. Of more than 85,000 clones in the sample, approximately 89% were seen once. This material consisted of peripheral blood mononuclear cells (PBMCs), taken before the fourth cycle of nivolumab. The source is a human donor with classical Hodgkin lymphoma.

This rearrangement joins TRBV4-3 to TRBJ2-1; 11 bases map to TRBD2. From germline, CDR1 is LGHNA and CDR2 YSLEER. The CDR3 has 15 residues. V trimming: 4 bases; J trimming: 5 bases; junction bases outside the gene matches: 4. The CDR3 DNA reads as TGCGCCAGCAGCCCACTAGCGGGAGCTAACAATGAGCAGTTCTTC. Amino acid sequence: CASSPLAGANNEQFF.

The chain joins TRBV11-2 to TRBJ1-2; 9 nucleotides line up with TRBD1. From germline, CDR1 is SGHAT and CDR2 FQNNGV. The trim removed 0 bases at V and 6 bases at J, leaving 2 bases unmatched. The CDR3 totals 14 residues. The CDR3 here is CASSLEWDRDGYTF. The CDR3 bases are TGTGCCAGCAGCTTAGAATGGGACAGGGATGGCTACACCTTC.

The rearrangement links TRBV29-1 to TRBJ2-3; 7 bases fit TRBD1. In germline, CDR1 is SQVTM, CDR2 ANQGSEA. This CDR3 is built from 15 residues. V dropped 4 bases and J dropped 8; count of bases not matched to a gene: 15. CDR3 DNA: TGCAGCGTTGCTCCGGGACAGCTGTTTCCTGGTACGCAGTATTTT. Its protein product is CSVAPGQLFPGTQYF.

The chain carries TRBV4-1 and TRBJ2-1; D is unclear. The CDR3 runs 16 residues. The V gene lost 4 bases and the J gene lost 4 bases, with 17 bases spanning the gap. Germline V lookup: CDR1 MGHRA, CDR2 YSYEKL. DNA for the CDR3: TGCGCCAGCAGCCCAGAGCGTGGGGTCAAATACAATGAGCAGTTCTTC. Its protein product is CASSPERGVKYNEQFF.

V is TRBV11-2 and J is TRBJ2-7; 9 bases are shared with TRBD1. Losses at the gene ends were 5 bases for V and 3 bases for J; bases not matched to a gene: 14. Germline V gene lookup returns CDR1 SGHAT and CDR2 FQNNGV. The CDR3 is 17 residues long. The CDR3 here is CASSTIRGDRVGYEQYF. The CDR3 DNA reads TGTGCCAGCAGCACCATTAGGGGGGACAGGGTGGGCTACGAGCAGTACTTC.

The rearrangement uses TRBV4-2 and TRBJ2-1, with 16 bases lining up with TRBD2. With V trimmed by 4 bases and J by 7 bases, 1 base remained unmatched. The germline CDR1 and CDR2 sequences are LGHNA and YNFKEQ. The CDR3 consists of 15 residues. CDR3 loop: CASSPGLAGGNEQFF. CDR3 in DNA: TGTGCCAGCAGCCCGGGACTAGCGGGAGGGAATGAGCAGTTCTTC.

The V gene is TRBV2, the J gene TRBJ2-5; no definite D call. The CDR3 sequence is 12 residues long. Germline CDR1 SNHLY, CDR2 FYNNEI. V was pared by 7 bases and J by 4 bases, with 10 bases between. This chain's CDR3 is CASNSGLETQYF. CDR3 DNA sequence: TGTGCCAGCAATTCCGGTCTAGAGACCCAGTACTTC. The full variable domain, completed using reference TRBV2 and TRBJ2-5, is EPEVTQTPSHQVTQMGQEVILRCVPISNHLYFYWYRQILGQKVEFLVSFYNNEISEKSEIFDDQFSVERPDGSNFTLKIRSTKLEDSAMYFCASNSGLETQYFGPGTRLLVL.

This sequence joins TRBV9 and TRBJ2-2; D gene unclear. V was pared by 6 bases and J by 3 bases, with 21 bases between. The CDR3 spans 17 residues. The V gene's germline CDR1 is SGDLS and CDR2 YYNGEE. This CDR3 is CASTLPGEVWDTGELFF. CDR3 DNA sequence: TGTGCCAGCACTCTCCCTGGAGAAGTTTGGGACACCGGGGAGCTGTTTTTT.

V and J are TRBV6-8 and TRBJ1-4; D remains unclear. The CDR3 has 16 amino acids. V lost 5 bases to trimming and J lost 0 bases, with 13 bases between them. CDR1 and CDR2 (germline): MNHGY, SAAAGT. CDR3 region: CASSQTIPATNEKLFF. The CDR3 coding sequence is TGTGCCAGCAGTCAGACGATTCCCGCAACTAATGAAAAACTGTTTTTT.

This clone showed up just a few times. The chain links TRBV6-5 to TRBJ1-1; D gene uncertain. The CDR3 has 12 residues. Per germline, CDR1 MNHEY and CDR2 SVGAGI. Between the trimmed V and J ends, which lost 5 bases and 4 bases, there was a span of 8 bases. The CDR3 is CASSTGITEAFF. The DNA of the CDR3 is TGTGCCAGCAGTACGGGGATCACTGAAGCTTTCTTT.

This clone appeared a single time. The CDR3: CASSYYPAFIQRLAFF. The CDR3 DNA follows: TGTGCCAGCAGTTACTATCCGGCTTTCATCCAGCGACTCGCTTTCTTT. The gene calls are TRBV6-5 and TRBJ1-1; no reliable D call. CDR3 size: 16 residues. CDR1 and CDR2 from the germline V gene are MNHEY and SVGAGI. Trimming cost V 1 base and J 11 bases, with 23 bases left between them.

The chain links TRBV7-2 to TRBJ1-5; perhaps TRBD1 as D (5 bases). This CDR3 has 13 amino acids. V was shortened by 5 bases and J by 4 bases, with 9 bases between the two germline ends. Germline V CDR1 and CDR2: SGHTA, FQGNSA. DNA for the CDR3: TGTGCCAGCAGCAAACAGGTAAATCAGCCCCAGCATTTT. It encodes CASSKQVNQPQHF.

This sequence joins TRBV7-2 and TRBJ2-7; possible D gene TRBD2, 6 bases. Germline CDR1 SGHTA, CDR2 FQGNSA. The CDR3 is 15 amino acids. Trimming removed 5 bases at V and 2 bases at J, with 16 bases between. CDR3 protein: CASSPGLRSTYEQYF. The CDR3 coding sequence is TGTGCCAGCAGCCCGGGACTTAGAAGCACCTACGAGCAGTACTTC.

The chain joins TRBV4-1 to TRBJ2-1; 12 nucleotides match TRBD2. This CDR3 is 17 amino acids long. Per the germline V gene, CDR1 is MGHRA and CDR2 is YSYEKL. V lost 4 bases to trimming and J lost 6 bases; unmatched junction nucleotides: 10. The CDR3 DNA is TGCGCCAGCAGCCCTCTACTAGCGGGAGGATTGGGCAATGAGCAGTTCTTC. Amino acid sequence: CASSPLLAGGLGNEQFF.

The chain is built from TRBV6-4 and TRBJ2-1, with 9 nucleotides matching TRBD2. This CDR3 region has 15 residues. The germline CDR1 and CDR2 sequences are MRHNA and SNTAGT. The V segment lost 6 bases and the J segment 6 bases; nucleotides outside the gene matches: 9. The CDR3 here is CASSGQAGGLNEQFF. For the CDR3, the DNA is TGTGCCAGCAGCGGACAAGCGGGAGGCCTCAATGAGCAGTTCTTC.

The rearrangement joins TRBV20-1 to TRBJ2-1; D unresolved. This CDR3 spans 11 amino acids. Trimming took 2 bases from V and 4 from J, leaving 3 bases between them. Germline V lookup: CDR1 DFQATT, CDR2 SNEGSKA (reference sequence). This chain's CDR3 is CSARQYNEQFF. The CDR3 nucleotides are TGCAGTGCTAGACAGTACAATGAGCAGTTCTTC.

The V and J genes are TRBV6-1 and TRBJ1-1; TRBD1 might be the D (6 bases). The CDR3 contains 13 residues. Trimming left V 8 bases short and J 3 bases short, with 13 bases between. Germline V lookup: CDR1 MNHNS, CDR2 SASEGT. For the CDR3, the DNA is TGTGCCAGCGTACGGACAGCCTACACTGAAGCTTTCTTT. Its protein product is CASVRTAYTEAFF.